The 14 T cell receptor beta chains presented below share a single source sample, sequenced in a study of T cells in tuberculosis (dated by TCRdb to the late 2010s). After being thawed and rested overnight, PBMC were stained with GMM-loaded CD1B tetramer, a Live/Dead dye and anti-CD3, and were then sorted on a FACS Aria II. CD1B tetramers were loaded with C32 glucose monomycolate purified from Rhodococcus equi. The protocol used for the library was the immunoSEQ multiplex PCR assay. Imported from immuneACCESS, the table was reduced by TCRdb to in-frame sequences with V and J called. These copies leave out some clones; in studies compared against another copy, an unresolved V gene accounts for under half, and the cause of the remainder is not known. A total of 80,000 to 90,000 clones appear in this sample, approximately 90% of them only once. Clones ranked in the top ten supply 1.9% of the sample.

Sequencing was done on a sample of CD1b-GMM tetramer-negative cells sorted from PBMCs. This specimen's cell subset or site label, interpreted: T cells not binding CD1B-GMM tetramer, sorted from same donor. The receptors come from an adult woman with latent tuberculosis.

The chain links TRBV30 to TRBJ1-5; tentatively, D is TRBD1 (5 bases). V lost 4 bases and J lost 2, with 9 bases in between. The CDR3 contains 13 residues. The V gene's germline CDR1 is GTSNPN and CDR2 SVGIG (reference sequence). The CDR3 loop is CAWTGGGNQPQHF. In DNA, the CDR3 is TGTGCCTGGACCGGGGGTGGCAATCAGCCCCAGCATTTT.

CDR3 loop: CASSIAGGRGNEQFF. The CDR3 DNA sequence: TGTGCCAGTTCGATAGCGGGGGGCAGGGGCAATGAGCAGTTCTTC. The gene calls are TRBV6-4 and TRBJ2-1, with TRBD2 matching 10 bases. The CDR3 length is 15 residues. V shed 9 bases, J shed 6 bases, and the junction held 11 bases outside the gene matches. In germline, CDR1 is MRHNA, CDR2 SNTAGT.

The CDR3 is CASSRWGGRETQYF. DNA for the CDR3: TGTGCCAGCAGCCGTTGGGGGGGGAGAGAGACCCAGTACTTC. This chain links TRBV5-8 with TRBJ2-5; TRBD2 matches 7 bases. This CDR3 has 14 amino acids. V lost 4 bases, J lost 4 bases, and 7 bases stayed unmatched. Germline CDR1 SGHTS, CDR2 YDEGEE.

DNA for the CDR3: TGCGCCAGCAGCGCGGTCAATGAGCAGTTCTTC. Residues: CASSAVNEQFF. The chain couples TRBV5-1 to TRBJ2-1, with D unclear. V dropped 4 bases and J dropped 6 bases, with 5 bases sitting between them. The CDR3 contains 11 residues. The germline V gene encodes CDR1 SGHRS and CDR2 YFSETQ.

This clone was detected only a few times. The V gene is TRBV6-5, the J gene TRBJ1-2; D gene uncertain. V was trimmed by 6 bases and J by 0 bases, leaving 14 bases between them. This CDR3 has 15 amino acids. Germline V CDR1 and CDR2: MNHEY, SVGAGI. The CDR3 reads CASSRDRPPNYGYTF. DNA for the CDR3: TGTGCCAGCAGCCGGGATAGGCCCCCTAACTATGGCTACACCTTC.

The chain links TRBV27 to TRBJ2-2; D is perhaps TRBD2 (7 bases). This CDR3 is 16 amino acids long. Trimming cost V 2 bases and J 11 bases, with 21 bases left between them. CDR1 and CDR2 from the germline V gene are MNHEY and SMNVEV (reference sequence). The CDR3 loop reads CASSLRGGRPFAELFF. Here the CDR3 DNA reads TGTGCCAGCAGTTTAAGGGGGGGGCGACCTTTTGCTGAGCTGTTTTTT.

This clone has just a few counts. The chain's CDR3 is CASSGDREYNSPLHF. The CDR3 DNA sequence: TGTGCCAGCAGCGGGGACAGGGAGTATAATTCACCCCTCCACTTT. V gene TRBV7-9 combines with J gene TRBJ1-6; 9 bases fit TRBD1. The CDR3 consists of 15 residues. From germline, CDR1 is SEHNR and CDR2 FQNEAQ (reference sequence). V shed 5 bases and J 4 bases; nucleotides not matched to a gene: 3.

Turning to this clone: Its ends do not fully match the called genes, so a read error is possible. This rearrangement joins TRBV7-9 to TRBJ1-3; D unclear. The CDR3 spans 14 residues. Germline loops: CDR1 SEHNR, CDR2 FQNEAQ (reference sequence). The chain's CDR3 is CASSLDETGNTIYF. The CDR3 DNA reads as TGTGCCAGCAGCTTAGATGAGACTGGGAACACCATATATTTT.

The chain links TRBV10-3 to TRBJ2-3; D is undetermined. V dropped 10 bases and J dropped 2 bases, with 13 bases sitting between them. Germline assignment: CDR1 ENHRY and CDR2 SYGVKD. The CDR3 has 13 residues. The DNA of the CDR3 is TGTGCCAGCCTAAGAGAAACCACAGATACGCAGTATTTT. It yields the protein CASLRETTDTQYF.

The rearrangement uses TRBV25-1 and TRBJ1-2, with D perhaps TRBD1 (6 bases). The CDR3 consists of 13 residues. Germline V gives CDR1 MGHDK, CDR2 SYGVNS. Deletions cut 6 bases from V and 4 bases from J, with 12 bases between. CDR3 residues: CASSAQGGYGYTF. CDR3 DNA sequence: TGTGCCAGCAGCGCACAGGGTGGCTATGGCTACACCTTC.

The chain recombines TRBV5-1 with TRBJ2-1; 12 nucleotides match TRBD1. Germline assignment: CDR1 SGHRS and CDR2 YFSETQ. V trimming: 6 bases; J trimming: 9 bases; junction bases outside the gene matches: 10. This CDR3 is 15 amino acids long. The DNA for the CDR3 is TGCGCCAGCACCACTCCGGGACAGGGGGCTGGTGAGCAGTTCTTC. Its translation: CASTTPGQGAGEQFF.

The gene calls are TRBV5-5 and TRBJ2-2, with 7 bases lining up with TRBD1. The CDR3 is 16 residues long. The germline gives CDR1 SGHKS, CDR2 YYEKEE (reference sequence). V dropped 2 bases and J dropped 1; count of bases not matched to a gene: 5. The DNA for the CDR3 is TGTGCCAGCAGCTTACGGGACAGATTGAACACCGGGGAGCTGTTTTTT. Encoded protein: CASSLRDRLNTGELFF. Filled out from reference TRBV5-5 and TRBJ2-2, the complete variable domain reads DAGVTQSPTHLIKTRGQQVTLRCSPISGHKSVSWYQQVLGQGPQFIFQYYEKEERGRGNFPDRFSARQFPNYSSELNVNALLLGDSALYLCASSLRDRLNTGELFFGEGSRLTVL.

The chain combines TRBV18 with TRBJ2-7; TRBD1 matches at 7 bases. Germline CDR1 KGHSH, CDR2 LQKENI. Trimming at V came to 3 bases and at J to 4 bases, leaving 6 bases not matched to a gene. There are 14 residues in the CDR3. CDR3 nucleotide sequence: TGTGCCAGCTCACCCAGGACAGGACATTACGAGCAGTACTTC. Its translation: CASSPRTGHYEQYF.

The V gene is TRBV11-1, the J gene TRBJ2-2; a possible D gene is TRBD1 (5 bases). The V gene lost 6 bases and the J gene lost 4 bases, with 15 bases spanning the gap. Germline values: CDR1 SGHAT, CDR2 FQDESV (reference sequence). This CDR3 contains 15 residues. CDR3 coding DNA: TGTGCCAGCAGGCGTCAGGGAAGGAGCACCGGGGAGCTGTTTTTT. Translating gives CASRRQGRSTGELFF.